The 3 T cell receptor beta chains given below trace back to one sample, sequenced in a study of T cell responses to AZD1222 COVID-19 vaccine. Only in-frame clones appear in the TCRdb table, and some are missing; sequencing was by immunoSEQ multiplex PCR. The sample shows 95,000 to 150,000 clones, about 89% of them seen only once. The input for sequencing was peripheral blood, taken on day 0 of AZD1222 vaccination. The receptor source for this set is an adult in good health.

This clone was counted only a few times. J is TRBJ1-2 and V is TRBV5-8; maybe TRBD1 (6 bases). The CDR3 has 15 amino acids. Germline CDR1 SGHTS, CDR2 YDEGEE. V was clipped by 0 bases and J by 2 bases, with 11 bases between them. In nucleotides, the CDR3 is TGTGCCAGCAGCTTGGGACAGAGGGGGAACTATGGCTACACCTTC. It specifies CASSLGQRGNYGYTF.

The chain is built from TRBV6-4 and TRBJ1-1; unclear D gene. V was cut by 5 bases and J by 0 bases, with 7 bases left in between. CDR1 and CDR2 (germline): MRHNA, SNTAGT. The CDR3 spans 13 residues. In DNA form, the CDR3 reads TGTGCCAGCAGTTTACAGATGAACACTGAAGCTTTCTTT. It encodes CASSLQMNTEAFF.

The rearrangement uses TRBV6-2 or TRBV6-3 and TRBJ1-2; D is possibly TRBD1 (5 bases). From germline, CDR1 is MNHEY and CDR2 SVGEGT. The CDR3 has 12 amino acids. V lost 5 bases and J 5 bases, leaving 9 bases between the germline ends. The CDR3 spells CASSQDSYGYTF. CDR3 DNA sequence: TGTGCCAGCAGTCAAGACAGTTATGGCTACACCTTC.